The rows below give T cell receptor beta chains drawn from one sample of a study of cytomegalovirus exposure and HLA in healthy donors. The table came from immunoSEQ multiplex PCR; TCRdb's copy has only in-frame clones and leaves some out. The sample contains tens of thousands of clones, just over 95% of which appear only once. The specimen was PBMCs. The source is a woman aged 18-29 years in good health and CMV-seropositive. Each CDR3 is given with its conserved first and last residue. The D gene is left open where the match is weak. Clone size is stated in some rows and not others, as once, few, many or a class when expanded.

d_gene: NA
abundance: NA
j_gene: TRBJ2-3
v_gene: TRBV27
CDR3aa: CASSLGHPDTQYF
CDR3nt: TGTGCCAGCAGTTTAGGACATCCAGATACGCAGTATTTT

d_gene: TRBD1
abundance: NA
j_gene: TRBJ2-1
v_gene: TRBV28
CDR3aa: CASTSLQGGRNEQFF
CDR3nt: TGTGCCAGCACCTCACTACAGGGGGGAAGGAATGAGCAGTTCTTC

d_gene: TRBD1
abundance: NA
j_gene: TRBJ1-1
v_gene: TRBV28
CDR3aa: CASSRGQGMNTEAFF
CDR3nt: TGTGCCAGCAGTCGCGGACAGGGGATGAACACTGAAGCTTTCTTT

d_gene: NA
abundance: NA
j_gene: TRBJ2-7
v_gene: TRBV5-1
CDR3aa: CASSLGREPYEQYF
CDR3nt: TGCGCCAGCAGCTTAGGCCGGGAGCCCTACGAGCAGTACTTC

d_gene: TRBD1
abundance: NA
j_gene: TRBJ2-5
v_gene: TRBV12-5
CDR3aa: CASGLGTGVETQYF
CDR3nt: TGTGCTAGTGGTTTGGGGACAGGGGTAGAGACCCAGTACTTC

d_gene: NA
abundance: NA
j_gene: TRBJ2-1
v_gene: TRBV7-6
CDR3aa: CASSPYGNEQFF
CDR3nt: TGTGCCAGCAGCCCCTACGGCAATGAGCAGTTCTTC

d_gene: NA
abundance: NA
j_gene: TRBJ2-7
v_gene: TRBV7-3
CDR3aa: CASSRRVPHEQYF
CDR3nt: TGTGCCAGCAGCCGCAGGGTCCCCCACGAGCAGTACTTC

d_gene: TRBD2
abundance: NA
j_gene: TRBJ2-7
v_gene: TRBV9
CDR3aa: CASSTSGNNYEQYF
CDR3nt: TGTGCCAGCAGCACGAGCGGGAATAACTACGAGCAGTACTTC

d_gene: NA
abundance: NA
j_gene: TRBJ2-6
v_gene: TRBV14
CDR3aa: CASSPSILPGANVLTF
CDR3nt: TGTGCCAGCAGCCCCTCGATCCTACCTGGGGCCAACGTCCTGACTTTC

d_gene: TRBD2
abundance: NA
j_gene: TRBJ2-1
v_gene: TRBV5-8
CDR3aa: CASSLGTSGVYNEQFF
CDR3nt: TGTGCCAGCAGCTTGGGTACTAGCGGGGTATACAATGAGCAGTTCTTC

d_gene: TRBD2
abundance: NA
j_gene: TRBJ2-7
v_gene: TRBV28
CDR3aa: CASRLAGAYEQYF
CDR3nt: TGTGCCAGCAGGCTAGCGGGAGCCTACGAGCAGTACTTC

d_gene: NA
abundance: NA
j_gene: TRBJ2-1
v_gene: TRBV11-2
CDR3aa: CASSLVNYNEQFF
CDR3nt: TGTGCCAGCAGCTTAGTCAACTACAATGAGCAGTTCTTC

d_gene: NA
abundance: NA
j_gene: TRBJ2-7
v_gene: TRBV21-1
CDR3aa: CASSKVGCGGVVYEQYF
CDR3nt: TGTGCCAGCAGCAAAGTGGGCTGCGGGGGAGTGGTCTACGAGCAGTACTTC

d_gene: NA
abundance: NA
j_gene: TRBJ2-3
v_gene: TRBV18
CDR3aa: CASSDTISTDTQYF
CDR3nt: TGTGCCAGCTCGGACACTATTAGCACAGATACGCAGTATTTT

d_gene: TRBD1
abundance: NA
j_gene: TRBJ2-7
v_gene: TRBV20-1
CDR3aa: CSASSPGQEYF
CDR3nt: TGCAGTGCGTCTTCTCCGGGACAGGAGTACTTC

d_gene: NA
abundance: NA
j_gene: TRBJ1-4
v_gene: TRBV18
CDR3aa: CASSLNEKLFF
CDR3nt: TGTGCCAGCTCCCTTAATGAAAAACTGTTTTTT

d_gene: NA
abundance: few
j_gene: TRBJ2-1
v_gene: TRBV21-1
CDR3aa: CASSKWDRDYNEQFF
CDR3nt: TGTGCCAGCAGCAAGTGGGACAGGGATTACAATGAGCAGTTCTTC

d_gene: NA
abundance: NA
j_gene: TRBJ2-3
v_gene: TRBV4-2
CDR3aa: CASSQDNSGRASDTQYF
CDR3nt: TGTGCCAGCAGCCAAGATAATAGCGGAAGGGCCTCTGATACGCAGTATTTT

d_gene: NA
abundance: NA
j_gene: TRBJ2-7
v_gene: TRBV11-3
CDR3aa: CASSLRDSYEQYF
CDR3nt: TGTGCCAGCAGCTTACGGGATTCCTACGAGCAGTACTTC

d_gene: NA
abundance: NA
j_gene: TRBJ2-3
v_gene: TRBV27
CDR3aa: CASSPLLRSPSTDTQYF
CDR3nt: TGTGCCAGCAGTCCCCTCCTCCGGTCGCCTAGCACAGATACGCAGTATTTT

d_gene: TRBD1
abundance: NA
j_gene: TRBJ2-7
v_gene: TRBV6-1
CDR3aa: CASSEGVTGVVFYEQYF
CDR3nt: TGTGCCAGCAGTGAAGGGGTGACAGGGGTAGTTTTCTACGAGCAGTACTTC

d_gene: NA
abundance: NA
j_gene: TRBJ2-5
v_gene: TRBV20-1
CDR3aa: CSALWGQTQYF
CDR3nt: TGCAGTGCTTTGTGGGGGCAGACCCAGTACTTC

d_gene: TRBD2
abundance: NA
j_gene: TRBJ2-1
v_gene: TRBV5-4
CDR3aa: CASSLGGGSTYEQFF
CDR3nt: TGTGCCAGCAGCTTGGGTGGCGGGAGTACGTATGAGCAGTTCTTC

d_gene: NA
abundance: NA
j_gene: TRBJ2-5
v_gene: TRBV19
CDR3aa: CASSMSRQETQYF
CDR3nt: TGTGCCAGTAGTATGTCACGGCAAGAGACCCAGTACTTC

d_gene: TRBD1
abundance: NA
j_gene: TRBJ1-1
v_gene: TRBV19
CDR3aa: CASTGTGESTEAFF
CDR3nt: TGTGCCAGTACCGGGACAGGGGAGAGCACTGAAGCTTTCTTT

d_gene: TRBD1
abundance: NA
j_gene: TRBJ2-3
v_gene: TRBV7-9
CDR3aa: CASSEGTGGRDTDTQYF
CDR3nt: TGTGCCAGCAGCGAAGGGACAGGGGGCCGAGACACAGATACGCAGTATTTT

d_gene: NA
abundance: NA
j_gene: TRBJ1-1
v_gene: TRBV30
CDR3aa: CAWSRVRTEAFF
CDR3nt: TGTGCCTGGAGCAGGGTTAGGACTGAAGCTTTCTTT

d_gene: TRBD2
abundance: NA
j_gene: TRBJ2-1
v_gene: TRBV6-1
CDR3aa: CASSESLPGLGNNEQFF
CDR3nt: TGTGCCAGCAGTGAAAGTCTGCCGGGACTAGGAAACAATGAGCAGTTCTTC

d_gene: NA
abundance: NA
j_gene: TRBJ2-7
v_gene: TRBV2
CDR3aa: CASSEGPGAYYEQYF
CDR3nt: TGTGCCAGCAGTGAGGGGCCAGGGGCGTACTACGAGCAGTACTTC

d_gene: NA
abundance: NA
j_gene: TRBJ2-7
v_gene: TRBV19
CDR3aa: CASSIGTSALSEQYF
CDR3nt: TGTGCCAGTAGTATTGGGACTTCCGCCTTAAGCGAGCAGTACTTC

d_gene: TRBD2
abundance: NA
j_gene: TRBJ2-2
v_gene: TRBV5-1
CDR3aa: CASSWLAGAATGELFF
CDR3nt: TGCGCCAGCAGCTGGCTAGCGGGAGCAGCCACCGGGGAGCTGTTTTTT

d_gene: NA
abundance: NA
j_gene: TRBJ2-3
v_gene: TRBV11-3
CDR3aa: CAILRDKGTDTQYF
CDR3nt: TGTGCCATCCTCCGGGACAAGGGCACAGATACGCAGTATTTT

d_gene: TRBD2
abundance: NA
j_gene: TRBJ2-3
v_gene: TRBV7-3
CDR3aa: CASSLQGPRVLAGPSTDTQYF
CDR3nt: TGTGCCAGCAGCTTACAGGGACCCCGCGTGCTAGCGGGTCCTAGCACAGATACGCAGTATTTT

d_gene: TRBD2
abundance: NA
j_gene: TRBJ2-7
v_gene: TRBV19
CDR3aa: CASSGLAGVPYEQYF
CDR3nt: TGTGCCAGTAGCGGACTAGCGGGGGTCCCCTACGAGCAGTACTTC

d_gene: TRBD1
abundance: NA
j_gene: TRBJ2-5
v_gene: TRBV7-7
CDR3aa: CASSQSGQGETQYF
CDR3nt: TGTGCTAGCAGTCAATCTGGACAGGGAGAGACCCAGTACTTC

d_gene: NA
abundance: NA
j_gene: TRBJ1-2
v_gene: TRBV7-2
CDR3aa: CASSLGRVYGYTF
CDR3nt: TGTGCCAGCAGCTTAGGACGGGTCTATGGCTACACCTTC

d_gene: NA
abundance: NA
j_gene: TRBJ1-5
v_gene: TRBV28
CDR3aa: CASRSIQGANQPQHF
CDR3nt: TGTGCCAGCAGATCCATACAGGGTGCTAATCAGCCCCAGCATTTT

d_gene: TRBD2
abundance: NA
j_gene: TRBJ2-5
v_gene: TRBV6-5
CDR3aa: CASSQAGGSQQTQYF
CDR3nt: TGTGCCAGCAGCCAAGCGGGAGGGTCCCAACAGACCCAGTACTTC

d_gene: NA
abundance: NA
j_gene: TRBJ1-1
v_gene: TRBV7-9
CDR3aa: CASSLAGPNTEAFF
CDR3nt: TGTGCCAGCAGCTTAGCCGGTCCGAACACTGAAGCTTTCTTT

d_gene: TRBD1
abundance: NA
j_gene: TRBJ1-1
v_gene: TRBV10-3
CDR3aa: CAIREAGTGDTEAFF
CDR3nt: TGTGCCATCAGAGAAGCCGGGACAGGGGACACTGAAGCTTTCTTT

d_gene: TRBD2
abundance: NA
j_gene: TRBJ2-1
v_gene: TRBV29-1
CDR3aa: CSVGLANEQFF
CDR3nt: TGCAGCGTTGGACTAGCGAATGAGCAGTTCTTC

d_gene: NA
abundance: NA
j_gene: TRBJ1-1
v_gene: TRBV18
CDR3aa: CASSPPRPQAEAFF
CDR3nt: TGTGCCAGCTCACCACCGCGACCCCAGGCTGAAGCTTTCTTT

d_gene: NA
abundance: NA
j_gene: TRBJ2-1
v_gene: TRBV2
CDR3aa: CASTPVQHSEQFF
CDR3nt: TGTGCCAGCACCCCCGTCCAGCACAGTGAGCAGTTCTTC

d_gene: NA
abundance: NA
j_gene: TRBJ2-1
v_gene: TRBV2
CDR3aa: CASSEMAATSYNEQFF
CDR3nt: TGTGCCAGCAGTGAAATGGCCGCGACTAGCTACAATGAGCAGTTCTTC

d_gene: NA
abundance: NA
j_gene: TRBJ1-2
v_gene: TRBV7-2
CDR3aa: CASSSQDFGYTF
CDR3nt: TGTGCCAGCAGCTCGCAAGACTTTGGCTACACCTTC

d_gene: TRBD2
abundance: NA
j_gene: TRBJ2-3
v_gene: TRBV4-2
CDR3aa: CASSHYGLAESSEVTDTQYF
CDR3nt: TGTGCCAGCAGCCATTACGGACTAGCGGAGAGTTCAGAGGTTACAGATACGCAGTATTTT

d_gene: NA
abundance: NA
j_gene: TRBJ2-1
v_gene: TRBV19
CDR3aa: CASKVQGNDNEQFF
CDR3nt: TGTGCCAGTAAGGTCCAGGGGAACGACAATGAGCAGTTCTTC

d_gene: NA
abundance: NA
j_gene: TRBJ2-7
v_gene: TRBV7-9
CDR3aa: CASTEPTAYEQYF
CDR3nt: TGTGCCAGCACGGAGCCGACAGCCTACGAGCAGTACTTC

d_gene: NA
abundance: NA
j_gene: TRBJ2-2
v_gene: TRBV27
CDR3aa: CASSESGGELFF
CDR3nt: TGTGCCAGCAGCGAGAGCGGCGGGGAGCTGTTTTTT

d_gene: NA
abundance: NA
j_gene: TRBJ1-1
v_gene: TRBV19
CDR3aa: CASRISGIKLTEAFF
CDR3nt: TGTGCCAGTAGGATTTCCGGGATCAAACTCACTGAAGCTTTCTTT

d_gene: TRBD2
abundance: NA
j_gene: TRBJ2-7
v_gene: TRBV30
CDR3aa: CAWRTSGSYEQYF
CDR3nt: TGTGCCTGGCGGACTAGCGGCTCCTACGAGCAGTACTTC

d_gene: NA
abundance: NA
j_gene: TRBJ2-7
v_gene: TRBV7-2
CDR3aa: CASSPGHLNYEQYF
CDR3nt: TGTGCCAGCAGCCCCGGACACTTAAACTACGAGCAGTACTTC

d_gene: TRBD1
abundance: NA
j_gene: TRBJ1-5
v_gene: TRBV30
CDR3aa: CAWSKTGTGTNRPQHF
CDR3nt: TGTGCCTGGAGTAAAACCGGGACAGGGACGAATCGGCCCCAGCATTTT

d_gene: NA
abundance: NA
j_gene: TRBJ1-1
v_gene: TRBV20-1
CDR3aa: CSARSNTEAFF
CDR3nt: TGCAGTGCTAGGAGCAACACTGAAGCTTTCTTT

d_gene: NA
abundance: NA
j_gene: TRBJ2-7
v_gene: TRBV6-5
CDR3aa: CASSSFRGLLDEQYF
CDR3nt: TGTGCCAGCAGTTCTTTCAGGGGCCTACTTGACGAGCAGTACTTC

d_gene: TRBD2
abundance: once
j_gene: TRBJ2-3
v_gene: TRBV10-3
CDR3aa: CAISVSGGTDTQYF
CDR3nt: TGTGCCATCAGTGTAAGCGGGGGCACAGATACGCAGTATTTT

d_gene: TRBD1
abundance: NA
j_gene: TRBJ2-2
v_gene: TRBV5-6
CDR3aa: CASSQPGQGYTGELFF
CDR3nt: TGTGCCAGCAGTCAACCGGGACAGGGTTACACCGGGGAGCTGTTTTTT

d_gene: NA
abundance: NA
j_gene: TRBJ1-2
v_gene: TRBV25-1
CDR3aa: CASRDGSYGYTF
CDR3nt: TGTGCCAGCAGAGACGGGAGCTATGGCTACACCTTC

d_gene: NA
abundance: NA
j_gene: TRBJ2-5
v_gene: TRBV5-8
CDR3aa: CASSFQSQETQYF
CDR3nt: TGTGCCAGCAGCTTCCAGTCACAAGAGACCCAGTACTTC

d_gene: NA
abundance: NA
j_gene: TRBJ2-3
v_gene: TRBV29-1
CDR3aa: CSVEDLTDTQYF
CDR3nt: TGCAGCGTTGAAGACCTCACAGATACGCAGTATTTT